This TCR beta chain was recorded in a study of blood T cell repertoires in COVID-19. Overall study: COVID-19 samples from acute and convalescent phases originated in the United States, Italy and Spain. Sources were T cells, B-cell-depleted T cells, or PBMCs; the material itself was cDNA or gDNA.

The CDR3 totals 16 residues. From germline, CDR1 is SGHNT and CDR2 YYREEE (reference sequence). J lost 7 bases, V lost 3 bases, and 12 bases had no gene match. In the study's own analysis: Estimates of nucleated cell counts were drawn from the amplification of reference gene primers. TCRdb's table, derived via immunoSEQ multiplex PCR, lists solely in-frame clones and lacks some. Clonal size and the V and J genes are those of that table, whereas D and trimming came from the DNA. The table has roughly 480,000 clones, roughly 89% seen once. Specimen: peripheral blood. The receptor's source is a man aged 18 to 29 with COVID-19, enrolled during active disease. The chain combines TRBV5-4 with TRBJ2-1; 8 positions match TRBD2. The DNA for the CDR3 is TGTGCCAGCAGCTCCTTAGCGGGAAGTAGTGGGAATGAGCAGTTCTTC. This codes for CASSSLAGSSGNEQFF.